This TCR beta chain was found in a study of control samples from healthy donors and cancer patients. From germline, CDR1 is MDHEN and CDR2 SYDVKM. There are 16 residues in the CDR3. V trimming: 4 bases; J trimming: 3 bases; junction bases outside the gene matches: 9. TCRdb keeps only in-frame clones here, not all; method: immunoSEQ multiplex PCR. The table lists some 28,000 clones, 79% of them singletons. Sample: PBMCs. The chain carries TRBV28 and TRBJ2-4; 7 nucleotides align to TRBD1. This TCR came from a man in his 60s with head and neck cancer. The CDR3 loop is CASSWGQFLGKNIQYF. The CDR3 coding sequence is TGTGCCAGCAGTTGGGGACAGTTCCTCGGCAAAAACATTCAGTACTTC.